This TCR beta chain was observed in a study of blood T cell repertoires in COVID-19. Methods used by the authors: The assay estimated nucleated cells by amplifying reference gene primers. Generated by immunoSEQ multiplex PCR, the TCRdb table keeps only in-frame clones and is missing some. Clonal size and the V and J genes are those of that table, whereas D and trimming came from the DNA. The repertoire holds about 210,000 clones, more than 75% seen once, with roughly 13% in the top ten. Germline CDR1 reads SGHDT; CDR2 reads YYEEEE. This CDR3 is 15 amino acids long. The V gene lost 0 bases and the J gene lost 4 bases, with 10 bases spanning the gap.

Sequencing was done on a sample of peripheral blood. The sequence derives from a human donor in a cohort sampled during active COVID-19. V and J are TRBV5-6 and TRBJ1-4, with D possibly TRBD1 on 5 matching bases. CDR3 protein: CASSLGGTYNEKLFF. The CDR3 region has the DNA TGTGCCAGCAGCTTGGGAGGGACTTATAATGAAAAACTGTTTTTT.